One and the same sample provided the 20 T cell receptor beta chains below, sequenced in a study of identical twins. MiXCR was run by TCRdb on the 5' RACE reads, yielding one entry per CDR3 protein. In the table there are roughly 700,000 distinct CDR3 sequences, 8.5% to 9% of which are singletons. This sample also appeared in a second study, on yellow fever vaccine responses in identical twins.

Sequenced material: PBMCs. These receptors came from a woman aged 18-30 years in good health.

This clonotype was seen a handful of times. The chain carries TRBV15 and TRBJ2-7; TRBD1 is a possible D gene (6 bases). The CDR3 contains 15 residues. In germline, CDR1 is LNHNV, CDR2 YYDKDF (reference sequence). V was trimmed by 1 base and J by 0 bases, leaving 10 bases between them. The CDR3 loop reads CATSRVGANSYEQYF. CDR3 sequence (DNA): TGTGCCACCAGCAGAGTGGGGGCTAACTCCTACGAGCAGTACTTC.

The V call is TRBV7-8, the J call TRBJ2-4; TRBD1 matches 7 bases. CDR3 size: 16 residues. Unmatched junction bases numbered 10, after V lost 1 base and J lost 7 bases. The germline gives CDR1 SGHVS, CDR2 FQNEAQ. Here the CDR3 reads CASSLVTTGKGNIQYF. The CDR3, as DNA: TGTGCCAGCAGCTTAGTAACGACAGGGAAGGGTAACATTCAGTACTTC.

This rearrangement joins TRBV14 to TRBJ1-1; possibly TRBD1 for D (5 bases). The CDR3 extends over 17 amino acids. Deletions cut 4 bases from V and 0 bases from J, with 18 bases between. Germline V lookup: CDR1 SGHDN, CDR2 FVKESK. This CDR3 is CASSRDYGGLMNTEAFF. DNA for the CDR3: TGTGCCAGCAGCCGAGATTATGGGGGTCTTATGAACACTGAAGCTTTCTTT.

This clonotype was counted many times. The CDR3 DNA reads TGTGCCAGCAGTTACGACACAGCGAACAATGAGCAGTTCTTC. It yields the protein CASSYDTANNEQFF. The chain recombines TRBV6-5 with TRBJ2-1; D remains unclear. The CDR3 runs 14 residues. The germline CDR1 and CDR2 sequences are MNHEY and SVGAGI. V shed 2 bases and J shed 5 bases, with 10 bases lying between them.

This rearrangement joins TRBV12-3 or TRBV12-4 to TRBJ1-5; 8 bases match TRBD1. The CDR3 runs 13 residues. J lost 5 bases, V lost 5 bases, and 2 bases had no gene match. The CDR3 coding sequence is TGTGCCAGCAGTCGGGGACAGGATCAGCCCCAGCATTTT. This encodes CASSRGQDQPQHF.

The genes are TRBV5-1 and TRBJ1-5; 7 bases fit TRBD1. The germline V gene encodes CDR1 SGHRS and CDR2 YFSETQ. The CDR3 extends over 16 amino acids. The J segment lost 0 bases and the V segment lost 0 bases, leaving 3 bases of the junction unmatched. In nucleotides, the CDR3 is TGCGCCAGCAGCTTGGGGACAGGTGATAGCAATCAGCCCCAGCATTTT. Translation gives CASSLGTGDSNQPQHF.

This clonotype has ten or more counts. The CDR3 region has the DNA TGCGCCAGCAGCCAAGATAGGATCCTAGCGGGTAGACAAGAGACCCAGTACTTC. This encodes CASSQDRILAGRQETQYF. The V gene is TRBV4-1, the J gene TRBJ2-5; 8 nucleotides align to TRBD2. The CDR3 is made up of 18 amino acids. Germline V gene lookup returns CDR1 MGHRA and CDR2 YSYEKL. J lost 2 bases, V lost 0 bases, and 11 bases had no gene match.

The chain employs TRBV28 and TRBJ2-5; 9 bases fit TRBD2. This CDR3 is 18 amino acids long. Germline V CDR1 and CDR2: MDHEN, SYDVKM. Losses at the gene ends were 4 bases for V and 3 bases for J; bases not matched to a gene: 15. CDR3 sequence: CASSSPRVSLAGKETQYF. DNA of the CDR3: TGTGCCAGCAGTTCCCCGCGTGTAAGCCTAGCGGGGAAAGAGACCCAGTACTTC.

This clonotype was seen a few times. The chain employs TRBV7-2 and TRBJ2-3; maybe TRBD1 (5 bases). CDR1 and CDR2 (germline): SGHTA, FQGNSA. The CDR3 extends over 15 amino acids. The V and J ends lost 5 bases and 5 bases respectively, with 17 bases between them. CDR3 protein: CASSALDGAVDTQYF. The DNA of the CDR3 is TGTGCCAGCAGCGCTCTCGATGGGGCGGTAGATACGCAGTATTTT.

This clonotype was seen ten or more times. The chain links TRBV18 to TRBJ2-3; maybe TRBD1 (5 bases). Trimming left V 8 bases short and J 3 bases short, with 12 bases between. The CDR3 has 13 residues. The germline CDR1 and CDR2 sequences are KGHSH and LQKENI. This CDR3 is CASSPPGTDTQYF. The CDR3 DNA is TGTGCCAGCAGCCCGCCAGGGACAGATACGCAGTATTTT.

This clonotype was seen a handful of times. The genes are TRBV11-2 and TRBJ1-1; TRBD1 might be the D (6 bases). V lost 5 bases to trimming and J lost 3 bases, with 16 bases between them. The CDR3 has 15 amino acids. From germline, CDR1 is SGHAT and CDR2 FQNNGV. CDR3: CASSPSTGLDTEAFF. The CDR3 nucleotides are TGTGCCAGCAGCCCGTCGACAGGTCTCGACACTGAAGCTTTCTTT.

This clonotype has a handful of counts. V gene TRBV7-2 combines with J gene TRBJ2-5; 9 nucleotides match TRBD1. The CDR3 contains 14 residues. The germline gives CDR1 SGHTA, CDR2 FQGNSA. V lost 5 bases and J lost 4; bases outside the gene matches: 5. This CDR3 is CASSGDRGVETQYF. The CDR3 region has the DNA TGTGCCAGCAGCGGCGACAGGGGGGTAGAGACCCAGTACTTC.

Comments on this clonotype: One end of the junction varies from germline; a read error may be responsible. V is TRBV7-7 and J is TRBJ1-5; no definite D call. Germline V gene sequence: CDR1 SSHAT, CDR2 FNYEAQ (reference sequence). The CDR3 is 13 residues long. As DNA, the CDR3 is TGTGCTAGCAGCTCCTCGGACTCAGAGCCCCAGCATTTT. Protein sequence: CASSSSDSEPQHF.

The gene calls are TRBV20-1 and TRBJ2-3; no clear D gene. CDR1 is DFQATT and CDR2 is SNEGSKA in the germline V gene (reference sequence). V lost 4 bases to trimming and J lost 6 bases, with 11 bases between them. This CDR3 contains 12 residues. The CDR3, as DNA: TGCAGTGCTATCGCTGGCAGGGATACGCAGTATTTT. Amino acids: CSAIAGRDTQYF.

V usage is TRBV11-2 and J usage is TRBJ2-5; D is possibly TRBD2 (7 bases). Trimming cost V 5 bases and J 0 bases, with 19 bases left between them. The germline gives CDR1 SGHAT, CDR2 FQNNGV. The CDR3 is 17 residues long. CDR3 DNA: TGTGCCAGCAGCATAAGCGGTGGGGGGGGCTACCAAGAGACCCAGTACTTC. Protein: CASSISGGGGYQETQYF.

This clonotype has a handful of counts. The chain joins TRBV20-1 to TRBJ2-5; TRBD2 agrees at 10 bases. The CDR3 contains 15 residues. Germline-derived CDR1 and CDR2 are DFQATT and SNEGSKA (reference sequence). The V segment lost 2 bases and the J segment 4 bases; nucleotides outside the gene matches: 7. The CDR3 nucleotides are TGCAGTGCTAGAAGCACTAGCGGGATTAGAGAGACCCAGTACTTC. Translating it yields CSARSTSGIRETQYF.

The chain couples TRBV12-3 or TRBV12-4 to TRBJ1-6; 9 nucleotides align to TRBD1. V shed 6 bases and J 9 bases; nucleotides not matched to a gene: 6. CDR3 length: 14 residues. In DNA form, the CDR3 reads TGTGCCAGCAGCCTAGACAGGGGGAGTTCACCCCTCCACTTT. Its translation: CASSLDRGSSPLHF.

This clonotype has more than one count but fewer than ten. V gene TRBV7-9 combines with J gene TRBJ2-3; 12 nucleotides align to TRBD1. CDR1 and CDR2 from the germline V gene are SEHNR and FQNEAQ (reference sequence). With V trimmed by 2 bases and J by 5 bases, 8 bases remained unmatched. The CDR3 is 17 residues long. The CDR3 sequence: CASSLRVGTGGEDTQYF. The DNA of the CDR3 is TGTGCCAGCAGCTTAAGGGTTGGGACAGGGGGCGAAGATACGCAGTATTTT.

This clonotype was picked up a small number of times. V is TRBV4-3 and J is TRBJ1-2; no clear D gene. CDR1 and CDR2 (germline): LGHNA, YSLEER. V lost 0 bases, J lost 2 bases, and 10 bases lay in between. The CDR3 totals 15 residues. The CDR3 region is CASSQETGKNYGYTF. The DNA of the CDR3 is TGCGCCAGCAGCCAAGAAACCGGCAAAAACTATGGCTACACCTTC.

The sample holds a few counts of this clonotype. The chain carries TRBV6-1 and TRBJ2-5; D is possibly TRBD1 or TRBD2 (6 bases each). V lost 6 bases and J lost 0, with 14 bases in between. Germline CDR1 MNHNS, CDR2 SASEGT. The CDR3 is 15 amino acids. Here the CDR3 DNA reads TGTGCCAGCAGGCGTGTAGGGGGGAACCAAGAGACCCAGTACTTC. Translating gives CASRRVGGNQETQYF.